Included here is one T cell receptor (beta chain) sequence, with context. Its specificity is unknown. Regions amplified from RNA transcripts were the TCR beta CDR3 regions. TCR CDR3 underwent first-round RT-PCR with the HTBI primer set. MiXCR, run by TCRdb on the multiplex PCR reads, gives a single entry per CDR3 protein. The table includes about 510,000 distinct CDR3 sequences, 35% to 50% detected once. This entry comes from a study of T cells in Graves' hyperthyroidism and ophthalmopathy. The study, taken as a whole, reports: The majority of expanded thyroid clonotypes above 0.001 also appeared in blood. Prediction of ophthalmopathy progression came a median around 6 months pre-onset.

The CDR3 spans 15 residues. The germline CDR1 and CDR2 sequences are ENHRY and SYGVKD. The sequence was collected from an adult woman with Graves' disease, either hyperthyroidism or ophthalmopathy (not recorded which). This chain links TRBV10-3 with TRBJ2-5; 10 nucleotides agree with TRBD2. The DNA end favors TRBJ2-1, so the J call may be wrong. The source material was peripheral blood or thyroid tissue (not recorded which). CDR3 in DNA: TGTGCCATCAGGGACTCTAGCGGGAGAACCAATGAGCAGTTCTTC. It specifies CAIRDSSGRTNEQFF.